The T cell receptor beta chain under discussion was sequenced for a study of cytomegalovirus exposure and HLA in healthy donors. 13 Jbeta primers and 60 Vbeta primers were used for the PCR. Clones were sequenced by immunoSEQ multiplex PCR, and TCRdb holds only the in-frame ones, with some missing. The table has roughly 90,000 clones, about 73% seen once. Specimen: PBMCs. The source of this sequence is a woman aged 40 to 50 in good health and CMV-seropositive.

As DNA, the CDR3 is TGTGCCAGCAGCCGGGTGGCGGGTCAGGCGGATACGCAGTATTTT. Protein product: CASSRVAGQADTQYF. The chain couples TRBV7-3 to TRBJ2-3, with a possible D match to TRBD2 (5 bases). V lost 5 bases and J 6 bases, leaving 18 bases between the germline ends. The germline V gene encodes CDR1 SGHTA and CDR2 FQGTGA. The CDR3 is 15 amino acids.